By frequency in the sample, the clone carrying this TCR beta chain is medium-sized. Unique molecular identifiers were incorporated when the TCRbeta library was constructed. One entry per CDR3 protein, called by TCRdb with MiXCR from the PCR reads. The profile shows some 4,200 distinct CDR3 sequences, roughly a fifth of them singletons. Germline V gives CDR1 MGHRA, CDR2 YSYEKL. This CDR3 spans 16 amino acids. V was clipped by 1 base and J by 1 base, with 13 bases between them. These data come from a study of T-cell reconstitution after alpha-beta-depleted transplantation in children. This TCR derives from a male patient under 10 years old who had a stem cell transplant for acute lymphoblastic leukemia, so the T cells may come from the graft donor. This chain uses TRBV4-1 with TRBJ2-5; D may be TRBD1 (6 bases). Here the sequenced sample was PBMCs, mostly from graft donor cells, taken 180 days after TCRalphabeta/CD19-depleted stem cell transplant. For the CDR3, the DNA is TGCGCCAGCAGCCAAGTCGGACAGTATGCCCAAGAGACCCAGTACTTC. Residues: CASSQVGQYAQETQYF.